This TCR beta chain was retrieved from a study of Ad26.COV2.S vaccination and SARS-CoV-2 variants. Study summary: Intramuscular Ad26.COV2.S doses were given once or twice, 56 days apart.

Regarding treatment: some 20 received Ad26.COV2.S at low or high dose, single or two shots; roughly five received placebo; per-sample allocation not given. Each sample was drawn 63 days after the first injection (of vaccine or placebo). The method was immunoSEQ multiplex PCR; TCRdb's version includes in-frame clones alone and lacks a portion of them. Among 250,000 or so clones listed, 87% were seen once. Unmatched junction bases numbered 7, after V lost 4 bases and J lost 7 bases. Germline loops: CDR1 SGHTA, CDR2 FQGNSA. The CDR3 is 16 residues long. Sequenced material: peripheral blood, taken in a trial of Ad26.COV2.S vaccine versus placebo. This receptor was identified in a person between 18 and 60 years old who received the Ad26.COV2.S COVID-19 vaccine or a placebo. The rearrangement links TRBV7-2 to TRBJ2-1; 13 bases are shared with TRBD2. The CDR3: CASSSTSGGAGNEQFF. Here the CDR3 DNA reads TGTGCCAGCAGCTCCACTAGCGGGGGGGCGGGAAATGAGCAGTTCTTC. The whole variable domain, remainder taken from reference TRBV7-2 and TRBJ2-1, is GAGVSQSPSNKVTEKGKDVELRCDPISGHTALYWYRQSLGQGLEFLIYFQGNSAPDKSGLPSDRFSAERTGGSVSTLTIQRTQQEDSAVYLCASSSTSGGAGNEQFFGPGTRLTVL.